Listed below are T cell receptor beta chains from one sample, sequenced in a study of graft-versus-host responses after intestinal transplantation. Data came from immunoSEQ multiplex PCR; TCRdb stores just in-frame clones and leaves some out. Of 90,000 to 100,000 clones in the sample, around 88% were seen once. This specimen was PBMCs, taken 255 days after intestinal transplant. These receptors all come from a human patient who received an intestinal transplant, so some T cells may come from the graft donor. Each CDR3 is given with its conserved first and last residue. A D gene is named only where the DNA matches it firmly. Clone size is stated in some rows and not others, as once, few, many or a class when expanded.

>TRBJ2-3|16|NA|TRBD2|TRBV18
CASSHLSGGGTDTQYF
TGTGCCAGCTCACACCTTAGCGGGGGAGGAACAGATACGCAGTATTTT
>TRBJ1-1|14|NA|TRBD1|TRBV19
CASSVGQGNTEAFF
TGTGCCAGTAGTGTCGGACAGGGCAACACTGAAGCTTTCTTT
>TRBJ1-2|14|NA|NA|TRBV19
CASKFRGVNYGYTF
TGTGCCAGTAAATTTCGAGGGGTTAACTATGGCTACACCTTC
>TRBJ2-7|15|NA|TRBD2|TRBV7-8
CASSSSRTSSYEQYF
TGTGCCAGCAGCTCCTCACGGACTAGCTCCTACGAGCAGTACTTC
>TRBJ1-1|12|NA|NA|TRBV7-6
CASSSAGSEAFF
TGTGCCAGCAGCTCCGCAGGGTCTGAAGCTTTCTTT
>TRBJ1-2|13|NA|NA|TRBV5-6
CASSLQQRKGYTF
TGTGCCAGCAGCTTGCAACAACGGAAAGGCTACACCTTC
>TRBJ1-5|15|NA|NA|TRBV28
CASSPYRVRGQPQHF
TGTGCCAGCAGCCCTTACAGGGTGAGGGGACAGCCCCAGCATTTT
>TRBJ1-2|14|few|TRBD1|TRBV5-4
CASSLQGGDYGYTF
TGTGCCAGCAGCTTGCAGGGGGGGGACTATGGCTACACCTTC
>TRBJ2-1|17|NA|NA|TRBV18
CASSPRPPHRVGQSQFF
TGTGCCAGCTCACCGCGACCTCCCCACAGGGTGGGTCAGTCGCAGTTCTTC
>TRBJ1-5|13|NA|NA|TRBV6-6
CASSAPGRLPQHF
TGTGCCAGCAGCGCCCCAGGGCGGTTGCCCCAGCATTTT
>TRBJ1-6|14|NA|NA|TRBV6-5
CASSIQGRGSPLHF
TGTGCCAGCAGCATACAGGGAAGAGGGTCACCCCTCCACTTT
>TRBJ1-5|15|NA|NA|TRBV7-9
CASSSGPGRNQPQHF
TGTGCCAGCAGCTCAGGTCCTGGCCGAAATCAGCCCCAGCATTTT
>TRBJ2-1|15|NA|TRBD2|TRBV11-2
CASSPSGVGYNEQFF
TGTGCCAGCAGCCCCAGCGGGGTGGGATACAATGAGCAGTTCTTC
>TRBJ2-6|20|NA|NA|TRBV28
CASSPKYGGTYSFGANVLTF
TGTGCCAGCAGCCCTAAATACGGGGGCACTTACAGCTTTGGGGCCAACGTCCTGACTTTC
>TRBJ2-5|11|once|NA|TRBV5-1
CASRGFGTQYF
TGCGCCAGCAGGGGGTTCGGGACCCAGTACTTC
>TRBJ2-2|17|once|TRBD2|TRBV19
CASSKLAGGSSLGELFF
TGTGCCAGTAGCAAACTAGCGGGAGGGTCCTCTTTGGGGGAGCTGTTTTTT
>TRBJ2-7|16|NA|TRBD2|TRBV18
CASSPLPLAGSYEQYF
TGTGCCAGCTCACCACTGCCACTAGCGGGGTCCTACGAGCAGTACTTC
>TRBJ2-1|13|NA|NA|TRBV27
CASSPRPGHEQFF
TGTGCCAGCAGTCCCCGACCCGGGCATGAGCAGTTCTTC
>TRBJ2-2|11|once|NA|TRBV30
CAWTRAGELFF
TGTGCCTGGACCAGGGCCGGGGAGCTGTTTTTT
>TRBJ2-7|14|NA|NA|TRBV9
CASSIGGWGDEQYF
TGTGCCAGCAGCATCGGAGGTTGGGGGGACGAGCAGTACTTC
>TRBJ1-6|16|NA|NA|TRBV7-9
CASSPQESSYNSPLHF
TGTGCCAGCAGCCCCCAAGAGAGCTCCTATAATTCACCCCTCCACTTT
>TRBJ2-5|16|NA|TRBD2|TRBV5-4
CASSLVPSGMGETQYF
TGTGCCAGCAGCTTGGTGCCTAGCGGGATGGGAGAGACCCAGTACTTC
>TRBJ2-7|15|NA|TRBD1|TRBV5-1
CASSLDGQGAYEQYF
TGCGCCAGCAGCTTGGATGGACAGGGGGCCTACGAGCAGTACTTC
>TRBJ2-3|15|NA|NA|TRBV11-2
CASSLGGYSTDTQYF
TGTGCCAGCAGCTTAGGGGGCTATAGCACAGATACGCAGTATTTT
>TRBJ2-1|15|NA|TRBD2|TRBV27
CASSLKLAGLNEQFF
TGTGCCAGCAGTTTAAAGCTAGCGGGTCTCAATGAGCAGTTCTTC
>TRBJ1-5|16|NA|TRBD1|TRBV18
CASSDETGYSNQPQHF
TGTGCCAGCTCAGACGAGACAGGGTACAGCAATCAGCCCCAGCATTTT
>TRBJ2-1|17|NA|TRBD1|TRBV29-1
CSVEDVRRQGRYNEQFF
TGCAGCGTTGAAGATGTGAGGCGACAGGGGCGTTACAATGAGCAGTTCTTC
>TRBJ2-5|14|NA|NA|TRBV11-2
CASSSQATQETQYF
TGTGCCAGCAGCTCACAAGCAACCCAAGAGACCCAGTACTTC
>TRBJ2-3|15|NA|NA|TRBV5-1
CASSLVGANTDTQYF
TGCGCCAGCAGCTTGGTTGGGGCGAATACAGATACGCAGTATTTT
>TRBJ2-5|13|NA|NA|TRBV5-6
CASSSTGVETQYF
TGTGCCAGCAGCTCTACGGGGGTCGAGACCCAGTACTTC
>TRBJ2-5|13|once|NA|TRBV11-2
CASSLDLRETQYF
TGTGCCAGCAGCCTCGACTTGAGAGAGACCCAGTACTTC
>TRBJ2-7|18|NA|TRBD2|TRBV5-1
CASSLGGSSGISGYEQYF
TGCGCCAGCAGCTTGGGAGGTAGTAGCGGGATTTCGGGCTACGAGCAGTACTTC